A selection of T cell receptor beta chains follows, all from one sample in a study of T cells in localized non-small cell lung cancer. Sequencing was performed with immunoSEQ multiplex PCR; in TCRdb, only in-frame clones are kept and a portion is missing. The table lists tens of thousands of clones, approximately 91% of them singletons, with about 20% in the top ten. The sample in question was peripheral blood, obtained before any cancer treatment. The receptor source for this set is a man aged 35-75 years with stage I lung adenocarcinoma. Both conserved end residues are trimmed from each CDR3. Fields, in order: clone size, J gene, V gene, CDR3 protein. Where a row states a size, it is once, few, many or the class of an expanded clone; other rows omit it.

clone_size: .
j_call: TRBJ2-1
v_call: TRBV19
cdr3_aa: ASNGAYNEQF

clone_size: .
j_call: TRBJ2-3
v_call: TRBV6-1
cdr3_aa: ASSETSGVPYSTDTQY

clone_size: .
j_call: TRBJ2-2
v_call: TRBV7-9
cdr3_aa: ASSAPTSSNTGELF

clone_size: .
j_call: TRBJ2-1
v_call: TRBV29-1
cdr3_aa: SARVGQGGYNEQF

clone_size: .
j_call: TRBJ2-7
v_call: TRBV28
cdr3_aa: ASSREGHHEQY

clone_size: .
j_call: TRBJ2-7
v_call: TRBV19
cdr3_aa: ASSILGGYEQY

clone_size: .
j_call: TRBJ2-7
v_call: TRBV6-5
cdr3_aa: ASRNPGQGPYEQY

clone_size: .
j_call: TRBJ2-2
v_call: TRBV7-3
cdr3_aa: ASSLRRTGELF

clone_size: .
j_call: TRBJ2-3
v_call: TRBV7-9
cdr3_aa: ASSLYWGASTDTQY

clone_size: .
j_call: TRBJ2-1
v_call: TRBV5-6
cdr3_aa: ASSSFGTSVKWAYNEQF

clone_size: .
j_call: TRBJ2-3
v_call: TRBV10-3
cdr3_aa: AISDPPGLAPSTDTQY

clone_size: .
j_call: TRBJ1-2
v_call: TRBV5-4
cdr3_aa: ASSSPGGGGYT

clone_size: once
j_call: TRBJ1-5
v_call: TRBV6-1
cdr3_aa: ASSPRSGLNQPQH

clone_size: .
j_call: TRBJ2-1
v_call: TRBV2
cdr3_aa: ASRPTSGSNNEQF

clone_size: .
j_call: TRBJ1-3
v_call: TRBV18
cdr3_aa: ASSPRQVTSGNTIY

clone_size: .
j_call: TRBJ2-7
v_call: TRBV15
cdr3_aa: ATSRDTGGLYEQY

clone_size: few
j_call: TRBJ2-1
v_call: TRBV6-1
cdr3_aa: ASRAWNEQF

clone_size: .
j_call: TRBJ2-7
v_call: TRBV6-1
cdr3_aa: ASSGRNQGEQY

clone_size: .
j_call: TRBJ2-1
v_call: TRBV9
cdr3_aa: ASSVGGRGGSNEQF

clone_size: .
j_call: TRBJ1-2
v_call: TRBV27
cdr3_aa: ASSLSVGGQGYGYT

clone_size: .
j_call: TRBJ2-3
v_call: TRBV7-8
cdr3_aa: ASTPSRAPLRTDTQY

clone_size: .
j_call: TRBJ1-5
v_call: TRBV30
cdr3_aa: AWSRAGGNQPQH

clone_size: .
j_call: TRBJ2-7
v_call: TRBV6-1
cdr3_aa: ASSELRAGAYEQY

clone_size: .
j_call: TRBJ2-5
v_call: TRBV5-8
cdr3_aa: ASSGTPGQPQETQY

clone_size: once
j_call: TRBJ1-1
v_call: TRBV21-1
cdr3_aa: ASSSGQGATEAF

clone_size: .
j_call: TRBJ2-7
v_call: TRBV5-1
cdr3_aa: ASSFGQGVEQY

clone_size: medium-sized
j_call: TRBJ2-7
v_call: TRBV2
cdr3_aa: ASSVGGAVYEQY

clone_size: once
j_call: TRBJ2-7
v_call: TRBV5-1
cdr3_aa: ASTWRDGGDEQY

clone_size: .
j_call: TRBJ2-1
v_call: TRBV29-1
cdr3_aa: SVVVIYNEQF

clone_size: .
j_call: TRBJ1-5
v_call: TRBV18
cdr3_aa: ASSPRDNNQPQH

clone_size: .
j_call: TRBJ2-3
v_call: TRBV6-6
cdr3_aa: ASKTDTQY

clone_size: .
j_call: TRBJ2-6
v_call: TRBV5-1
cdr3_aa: ASSKGQGNSGANVLT

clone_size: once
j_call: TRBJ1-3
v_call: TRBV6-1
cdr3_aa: AALRAGGNTIY

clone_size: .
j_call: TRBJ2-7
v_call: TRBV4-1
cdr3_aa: ASSQDLYRGLWEQY

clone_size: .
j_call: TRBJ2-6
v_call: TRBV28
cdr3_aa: ASSLGQISGANVLT

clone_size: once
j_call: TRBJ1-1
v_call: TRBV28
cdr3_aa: ASPGPNTEAF

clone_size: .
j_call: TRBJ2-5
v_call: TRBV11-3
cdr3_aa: ASSLDRMRETQY

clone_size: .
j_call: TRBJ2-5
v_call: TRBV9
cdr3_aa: ASSVGGGPGTQY

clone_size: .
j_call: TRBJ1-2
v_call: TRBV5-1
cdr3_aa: ASKGRDYGYT

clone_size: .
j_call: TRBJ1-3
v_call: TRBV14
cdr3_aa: ASSPDWTGNTIY

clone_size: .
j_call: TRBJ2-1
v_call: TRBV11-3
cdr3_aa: ASRYSGASPKDNEQF

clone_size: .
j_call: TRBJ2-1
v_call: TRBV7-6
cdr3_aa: ASSPEDGTYNEQF

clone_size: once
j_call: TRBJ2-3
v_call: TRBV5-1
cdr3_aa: ASSFPSGGTDTQY

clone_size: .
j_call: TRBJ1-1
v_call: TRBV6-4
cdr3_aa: ASSPTISGTEAF

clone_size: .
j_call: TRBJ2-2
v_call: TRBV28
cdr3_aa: ASSSRGQYTGELF